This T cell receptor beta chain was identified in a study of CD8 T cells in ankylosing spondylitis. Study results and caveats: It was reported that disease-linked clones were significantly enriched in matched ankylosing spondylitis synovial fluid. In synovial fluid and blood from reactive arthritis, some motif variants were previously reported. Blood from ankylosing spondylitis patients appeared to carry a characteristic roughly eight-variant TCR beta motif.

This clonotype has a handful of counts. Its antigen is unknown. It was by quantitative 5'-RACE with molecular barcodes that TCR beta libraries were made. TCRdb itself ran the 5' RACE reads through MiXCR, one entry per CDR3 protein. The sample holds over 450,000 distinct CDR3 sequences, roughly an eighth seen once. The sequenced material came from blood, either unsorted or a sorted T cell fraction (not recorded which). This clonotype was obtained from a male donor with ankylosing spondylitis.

This chain's CDR3 is CASSLGAPTEQFF. CDR3 nucleotide sequence: TGTGCCAGCAGCTTGGGGGCCCCCACGGAGCAGTTCTTC. J is TRBJ2-1 and V is TRBV11-2, with D possibly TRBD1 on 6 matching bases. The CDR3 totals 13 residues. In germline, CDR1 is SGHAT, CDR2 FQNNGV. V gave up 3 bases and J gave up 10 bases, with 13 bases separating them.